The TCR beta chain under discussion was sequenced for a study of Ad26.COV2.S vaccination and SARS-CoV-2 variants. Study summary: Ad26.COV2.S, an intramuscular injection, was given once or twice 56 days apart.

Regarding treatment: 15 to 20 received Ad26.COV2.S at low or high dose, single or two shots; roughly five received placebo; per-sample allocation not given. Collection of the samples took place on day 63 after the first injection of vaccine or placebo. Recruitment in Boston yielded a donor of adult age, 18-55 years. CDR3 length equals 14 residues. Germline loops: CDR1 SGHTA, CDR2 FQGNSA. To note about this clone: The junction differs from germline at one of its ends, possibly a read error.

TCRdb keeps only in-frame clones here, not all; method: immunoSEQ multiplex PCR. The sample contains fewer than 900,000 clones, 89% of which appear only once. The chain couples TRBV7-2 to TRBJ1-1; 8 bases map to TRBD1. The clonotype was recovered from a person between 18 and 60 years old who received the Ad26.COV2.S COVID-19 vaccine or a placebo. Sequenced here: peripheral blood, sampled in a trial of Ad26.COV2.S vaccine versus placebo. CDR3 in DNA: TGTGCCAGCAGCTGGGACAGGACCACCACTGCAGCTTTCTTT. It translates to CASSWDRTTTAAFF.